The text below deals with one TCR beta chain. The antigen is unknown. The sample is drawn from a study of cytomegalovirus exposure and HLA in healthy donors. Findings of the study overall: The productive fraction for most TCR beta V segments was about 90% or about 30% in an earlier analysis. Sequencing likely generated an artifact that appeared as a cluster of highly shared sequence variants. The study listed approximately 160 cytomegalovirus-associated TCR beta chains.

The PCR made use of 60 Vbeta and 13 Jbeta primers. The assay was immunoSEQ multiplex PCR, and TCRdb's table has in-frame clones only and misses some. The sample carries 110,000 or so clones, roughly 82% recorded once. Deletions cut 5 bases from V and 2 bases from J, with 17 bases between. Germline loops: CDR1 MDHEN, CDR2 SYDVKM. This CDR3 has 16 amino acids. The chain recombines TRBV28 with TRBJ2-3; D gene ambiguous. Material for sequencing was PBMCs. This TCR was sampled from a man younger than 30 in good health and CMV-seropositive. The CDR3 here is CASSQLVPVNTDTQYF. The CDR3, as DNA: TGTGCCAGCAGTCAACTTGTTCCCGTTAACACAGATACGCAGTATTTT.